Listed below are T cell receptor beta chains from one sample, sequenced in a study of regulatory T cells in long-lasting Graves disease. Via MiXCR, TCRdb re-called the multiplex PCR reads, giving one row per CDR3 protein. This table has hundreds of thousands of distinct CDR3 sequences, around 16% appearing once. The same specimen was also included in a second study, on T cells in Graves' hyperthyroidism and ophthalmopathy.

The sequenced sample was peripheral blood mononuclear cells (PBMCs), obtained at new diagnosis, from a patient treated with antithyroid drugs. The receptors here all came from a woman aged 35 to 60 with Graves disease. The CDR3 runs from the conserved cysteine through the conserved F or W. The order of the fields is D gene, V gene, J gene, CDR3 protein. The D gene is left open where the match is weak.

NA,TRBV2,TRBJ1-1,CASSEGGLNTEAFF
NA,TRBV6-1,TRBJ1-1,CASSHSQGNTEAFF
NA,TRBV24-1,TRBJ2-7,CATSDVGLAHEQYF
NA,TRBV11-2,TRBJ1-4,CASSSYLASSREKLFF
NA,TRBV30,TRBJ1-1,CAWSRGAGTEAFF
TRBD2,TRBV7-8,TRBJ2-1,CATSDQSTASGGYGQFF
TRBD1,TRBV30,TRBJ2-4,CAWTSPDRGRGFGIQYF
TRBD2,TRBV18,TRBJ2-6,CASSLLAGDSGANVLTF
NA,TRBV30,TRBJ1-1,CAWSGETEAFF
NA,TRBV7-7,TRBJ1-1,CASSLAEGTEAFF
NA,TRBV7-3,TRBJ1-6,CASCDFYNSPLHF
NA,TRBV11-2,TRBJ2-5,CASSLVFHQETQYF
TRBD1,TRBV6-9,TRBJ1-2,CASSSQGVPLYGYTF
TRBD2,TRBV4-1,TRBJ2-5,CASSPTRTSGETQYF
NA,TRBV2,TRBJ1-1,CASSLQDMNTEAFF
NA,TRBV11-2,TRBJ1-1,CASSFWGKNTEAFF
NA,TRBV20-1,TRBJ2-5,CSASGGPQETQYF
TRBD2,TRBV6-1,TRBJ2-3,CASSAAGGFTDTQYF
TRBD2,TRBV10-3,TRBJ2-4,CAISGENSGGAKNIQYF
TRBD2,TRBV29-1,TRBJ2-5,CSVAQTSGGVRGETQYF
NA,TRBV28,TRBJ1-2,CASKSRSYTF
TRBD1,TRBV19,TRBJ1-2,CASNGQGGVGYTF
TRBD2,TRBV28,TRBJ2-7,CASSFTRLAGAAPYEQYF
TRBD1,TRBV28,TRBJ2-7,CASAGQDPYEQYF
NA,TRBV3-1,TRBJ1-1,CASSRTEDEAFF
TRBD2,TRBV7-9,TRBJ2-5,CASSPDEAGVYQETQYF
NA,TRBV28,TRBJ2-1,CASSLVGFSSYNEQFF
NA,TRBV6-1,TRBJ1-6,CASRGGTYSPLHF
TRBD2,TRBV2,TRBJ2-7,CASSATQAGGLSEQYF
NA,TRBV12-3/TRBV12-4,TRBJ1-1,CASSYSENTEAFF
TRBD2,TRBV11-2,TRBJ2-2,CASSRTSGGNTGELFF
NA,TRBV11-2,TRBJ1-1,CASSPPPGGTEAFF
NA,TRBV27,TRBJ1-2,CASSLSGASNYGYTF
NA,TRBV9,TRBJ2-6,CASSQFESGANVLTF
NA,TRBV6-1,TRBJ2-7,CASSHLGFGYEQYF
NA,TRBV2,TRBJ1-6,CASKRDGNSPLHF
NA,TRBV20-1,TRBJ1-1,CSALSGTEAFF
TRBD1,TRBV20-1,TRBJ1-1,CSARAPDREGTEAFF
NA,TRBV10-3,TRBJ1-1,CAISLTGMNTEAFF
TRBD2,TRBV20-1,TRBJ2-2,CSARPAGGPNTGELFF
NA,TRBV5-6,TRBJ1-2,CASSLEEGPYGYTF
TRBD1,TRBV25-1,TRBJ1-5,CASSEGTAPYSNQPQHF